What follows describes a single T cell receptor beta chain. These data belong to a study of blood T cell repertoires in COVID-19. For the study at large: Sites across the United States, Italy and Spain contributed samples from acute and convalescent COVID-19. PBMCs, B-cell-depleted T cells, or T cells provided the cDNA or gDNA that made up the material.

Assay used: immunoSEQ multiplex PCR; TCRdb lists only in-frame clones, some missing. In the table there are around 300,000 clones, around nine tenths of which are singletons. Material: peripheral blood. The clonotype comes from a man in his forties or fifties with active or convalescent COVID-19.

CDR3 protein: CASSQAGGTGANVLTF. CDR3 nucleotides: TGCGCCAGCAGCCAGGCAGGGGGAACTGGGGCCAACGTCCTGACTTTC. J is TRBJ2-6 and V is TRBV4-1; TRBD1 matches at 7 bases. This CDR3 has 16 residues. Germline V gene sequence: CDR1 MGHRA, CDR2 YSYEKL. With 3 bases clipped from V and 2 bases from J, the junction kept 4 bases outside the gene matches.